This record concerns one T cell receptor beta chain sequence. The sample belongs to a study of blood T cell repertoires in COVID-19. Study overall: Sample material is recorded as cDNA or gDNA derived from T cells, B-cell-depleted T cells, or PBMCs.

The CDR3 covers 12 residues. V gave up 6 bases and J gave up 4 bases, with 6 bases separating them. Germline V gives CDR1 SNHLY, CDR2 FYNNEI. Membership in each cohort depended on participant-reported clinical history. Methods used by the authors: The authors estimated nucleated cell counts from reference gene primer amplification. Here immunoSEQ multiplex PCR was the method, and the copy in TCRdb shows in-frame clones only, minus some. The DNA was the basis for D and trimming; V, J and clone size are from that table. The sample carries approximately 140,000 clones, 84% recorded once. This chain connects TRBV2 to TRBJ1-4, with D unresolved. The TCR was taken from a man between 35 and 55 years old with acute COVID-19. The sample was PBMCs or T cells enriched from blood (not recorded which). As DNA, the CDR3 is TGTGCCAGCAGGCAGAATAATGAAAAACTGTTTTTT. Translating gives CASRQNNEKLFF.